This T cell receptor (beta chain) was sequenced in a study of long-term antiretroviral therapy in people with HIV. The run of the v3.0 immunoSEQ assay was at survey level. TCRdb keeps only in-frame clones here, not all; method: immunoSEQ multiplex PCR. The sample yields nearly 11,000 clones, roughly 79% seen once. PBMC samples from each donor numbered at least one pre-ART and at least two post-ART. V was trimmed by 5 bases and J by 1 base, leaving 10 bases between them. Germline CDR1 and CDR2: WSHSY and SAAADI. The CDR3 runs 14 residues. The specimen comprised unsorted PBMCs, sampled at the start of antiretroviral therapy, before treatment. This chain links TRBV10-2 with TRBJ2-3; D perhaps matches TRBD1 (5 bases). The sequence derives from a young man with HIV. The CDR3 reads CASSTGHRTDTQYF. CDR3 DNA: TGCGCCAGCAGTACCGGACACCGCACAGATACGCAGTATTTT.